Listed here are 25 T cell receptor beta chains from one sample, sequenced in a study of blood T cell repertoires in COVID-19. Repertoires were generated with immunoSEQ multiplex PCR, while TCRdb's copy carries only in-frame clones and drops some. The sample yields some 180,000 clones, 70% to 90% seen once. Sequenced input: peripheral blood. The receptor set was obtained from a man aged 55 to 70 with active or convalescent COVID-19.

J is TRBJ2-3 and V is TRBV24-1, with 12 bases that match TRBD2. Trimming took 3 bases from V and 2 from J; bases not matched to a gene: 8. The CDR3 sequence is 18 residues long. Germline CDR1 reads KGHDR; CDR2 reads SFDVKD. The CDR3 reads CATSDPATSGGATDTQYF. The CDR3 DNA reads TGTGCCACCAGTGATCCAGCGACTAGCGGGGGAGCCACAGATACGCAGTATTTT.

In nucleotides, the CDR3 is TGTGCCAGTAGTCTCCGGGACAGGGATAATAATGAGCAGTTCTTC. Its translation: CASSLRDRDNNEQFF. This rearrangement joins TRBV19 to TRBJ2-1, with TRBD1 matching over 9 bases. Per the germline V gene, CDR1 is LNHDA and CDR2 is SQIVND (reference sequence). CDR3 size: 15 residues. The trim removed 5 bases at V and 7 bases at J, leaving 9 bases unmatched.

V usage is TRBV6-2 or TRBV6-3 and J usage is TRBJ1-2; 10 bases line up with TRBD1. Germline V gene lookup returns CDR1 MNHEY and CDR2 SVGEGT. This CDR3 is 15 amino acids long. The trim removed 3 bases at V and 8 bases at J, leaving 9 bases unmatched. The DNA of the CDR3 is TGTGCCAGCAGTTATACTTGGGACAGGGGATCCGGCTACACCTTC. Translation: CASSYTWDRGSGYTF.

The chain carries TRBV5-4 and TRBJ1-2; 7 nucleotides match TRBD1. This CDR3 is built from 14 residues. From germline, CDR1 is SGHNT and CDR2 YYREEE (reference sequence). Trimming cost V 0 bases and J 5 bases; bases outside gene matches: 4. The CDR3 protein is CASSLAGTVYGYTF. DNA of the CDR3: TGTGCCAGCAGCTTGGCCGGGACAGTTTATGGCTACACCTTC. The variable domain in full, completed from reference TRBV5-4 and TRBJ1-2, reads ETGVTQSPTHLIKTRGQQVTLRCSSQSGHNTVSWYQQALGQGPQFIFQYYREEENGRGNFPPRFSGLQFPNYSSELNVNALELDDSALYLCASSLAGTVYGYTFGSGTRLTVV.

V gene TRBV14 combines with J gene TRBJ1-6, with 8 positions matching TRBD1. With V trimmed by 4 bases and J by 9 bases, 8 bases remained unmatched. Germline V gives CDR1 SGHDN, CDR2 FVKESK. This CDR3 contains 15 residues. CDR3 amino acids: CASSPDRGRASPLHF. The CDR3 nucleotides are TGTGCCAGCAGCCCCGACAGGGGTCGGGCTTCACCCCTCCACTTT.

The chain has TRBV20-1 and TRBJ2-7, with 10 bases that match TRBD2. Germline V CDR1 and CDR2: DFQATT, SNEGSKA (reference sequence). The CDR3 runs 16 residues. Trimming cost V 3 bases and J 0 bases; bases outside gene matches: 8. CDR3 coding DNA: TGCAGTGCTAGTGGCGCTAGCGGGGGCCACTCCTACGAGCAGTACTTC. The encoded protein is CSASGASGGHSYEQYF.

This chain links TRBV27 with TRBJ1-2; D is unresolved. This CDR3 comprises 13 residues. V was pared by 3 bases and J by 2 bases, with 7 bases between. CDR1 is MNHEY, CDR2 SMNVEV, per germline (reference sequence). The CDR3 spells CASSLSLNYGYTF. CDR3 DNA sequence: TGTGCCAGCAGTTTGAGCCTCAACTATGGCTACACCTTC.

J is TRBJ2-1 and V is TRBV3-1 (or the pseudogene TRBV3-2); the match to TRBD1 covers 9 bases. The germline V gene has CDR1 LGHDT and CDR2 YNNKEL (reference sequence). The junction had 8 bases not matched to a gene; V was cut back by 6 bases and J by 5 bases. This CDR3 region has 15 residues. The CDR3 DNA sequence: TGTGCCAGCAGTCGCGGGACAGGGTACGACAATGAGCAGTTCTTC. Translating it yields CASSRGTGYDNEQFF.

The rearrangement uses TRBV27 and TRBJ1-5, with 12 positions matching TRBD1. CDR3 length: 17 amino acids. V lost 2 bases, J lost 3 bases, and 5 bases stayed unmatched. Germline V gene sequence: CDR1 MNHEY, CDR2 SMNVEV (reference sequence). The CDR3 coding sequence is TGTGCCAGCAGTTTAGTGGGACAGGGGGCCTCCAATCAGCCCCAGCATTTT. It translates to CASSLVGQGASNQPQHF.

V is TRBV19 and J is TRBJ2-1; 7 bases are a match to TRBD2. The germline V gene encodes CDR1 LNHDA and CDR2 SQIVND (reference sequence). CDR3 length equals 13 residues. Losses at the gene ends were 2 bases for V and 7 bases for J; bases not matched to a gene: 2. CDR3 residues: CASSILAANEQFF. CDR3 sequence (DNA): TGTGCCAGTAGTATACTAGCGGCTAATGAGCAGTTCTTC.

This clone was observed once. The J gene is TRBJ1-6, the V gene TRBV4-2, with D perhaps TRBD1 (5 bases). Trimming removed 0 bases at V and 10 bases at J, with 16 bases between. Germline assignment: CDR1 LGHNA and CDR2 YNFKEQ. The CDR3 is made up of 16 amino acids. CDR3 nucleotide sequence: TGTGCCAGCAGCCAAGACACGGACAACAAGATATCACCCCTCCACTTT. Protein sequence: CASSQDTDNKISPLHF.

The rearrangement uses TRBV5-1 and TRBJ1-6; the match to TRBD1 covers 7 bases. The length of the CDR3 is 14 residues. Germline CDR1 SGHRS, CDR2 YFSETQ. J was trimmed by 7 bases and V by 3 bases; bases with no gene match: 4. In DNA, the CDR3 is TGCGCCAGCAGCTCGGACAGGAGCAATTCACCCCTCCACTTT. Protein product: CASSSDRSNSPLHF.

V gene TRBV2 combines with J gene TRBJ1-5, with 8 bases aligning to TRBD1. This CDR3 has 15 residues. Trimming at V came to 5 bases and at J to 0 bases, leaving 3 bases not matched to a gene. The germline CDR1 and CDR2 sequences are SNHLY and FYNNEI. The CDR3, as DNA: TGTGCCAGCAGTCAGGACAGGGATAGCAATCAGCCCCAGCATTTT. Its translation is CASSQDRDSNQPQHF. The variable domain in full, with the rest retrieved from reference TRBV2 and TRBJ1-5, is EPEVTQTPSHQVTQMGQEVILRCVPISNHLYFYWYRQILGQKVEFLVSFYNNEISEKSEIFDDQFSVERPDGSNFTLKIRSTKLEDSAMYFCASSQDRDSNQPQHFGDGTRLSIL.

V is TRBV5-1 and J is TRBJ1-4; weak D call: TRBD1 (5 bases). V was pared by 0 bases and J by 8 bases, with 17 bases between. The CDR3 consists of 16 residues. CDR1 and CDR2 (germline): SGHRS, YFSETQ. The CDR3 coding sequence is TGCGCCAGCAGCTTGGCTCGGGGGGAACTCGGGGAAAAACTGTTTTTT. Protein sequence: CASSLARGELGEKLFF.

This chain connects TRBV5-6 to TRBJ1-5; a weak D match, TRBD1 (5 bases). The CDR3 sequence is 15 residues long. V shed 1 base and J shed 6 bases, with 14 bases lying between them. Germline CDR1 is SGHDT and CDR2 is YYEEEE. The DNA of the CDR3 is TGTGCCAGCAGCTTGTTCGCGTTACAGGTTCAGCCCCAGCATTTT. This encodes CASSLFALQVQPQHF.

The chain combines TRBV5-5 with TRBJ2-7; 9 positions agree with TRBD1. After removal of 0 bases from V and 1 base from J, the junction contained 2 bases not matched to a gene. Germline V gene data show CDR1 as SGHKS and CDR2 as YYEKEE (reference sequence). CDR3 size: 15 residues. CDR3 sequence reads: CASSLGGTGSYEQYF. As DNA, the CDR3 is TGTGCCAGCAGCTTGGGAGGGACAGGGTCCTACGAGCAGTACTTC. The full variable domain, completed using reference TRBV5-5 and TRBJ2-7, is DAGVTQSPTHLIKTRGQQVTLRCSPISGHKSVSWYQQVLGQGPQFIFQYYEKEERGRGNFPDRFSARQFPNYSSELNVNALLLGDSALYLCASSLGGTGSYEQYFGPGTRLTVT.

The CDR3 is CASSSQQGRKNGYTF. As DNA, the CDR3 is TGTGCCAGCTCATCTCAACAGGGGAGGAAAAATGGCTACACCTTC. V is TRBV18 and J is TRBJ1-2; 7 nucleotides match TRBD1. This CDR3 is 15 amino acids long. Germline V gene data show CDR1 as KGHSH and CDR2 as LQKENI. Trimming at V came to 5 bases and at J to 6 bases, leaving 12 bases not matched to a gene. The whole variable domain, filled in from reference TRBV18 and TRBJ1-2, reads NAGVMQNPRHLVRRRGQEARLRCSPMKGHSHVYWYRQLPEEGLKFMVYLQKENIIDESGMPKERFSAEFPKEGPSILRIQQVVRGDSAAYFCASSSQQGRKNGYTFGSGTRLTVV.

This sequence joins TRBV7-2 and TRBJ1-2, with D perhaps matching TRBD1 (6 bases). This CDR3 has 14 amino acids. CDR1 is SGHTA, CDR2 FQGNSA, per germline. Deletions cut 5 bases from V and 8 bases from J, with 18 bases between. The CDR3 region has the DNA TGTGCCAGCAGCCCGGGGGGCCGCTCGCGGGGCTACACCTTC. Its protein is CASSPGGRSRGYTF.

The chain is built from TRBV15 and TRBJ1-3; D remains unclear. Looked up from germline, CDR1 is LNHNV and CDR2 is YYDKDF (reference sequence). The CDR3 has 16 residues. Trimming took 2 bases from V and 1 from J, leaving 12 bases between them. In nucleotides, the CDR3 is TGTGCCACCAGCAGAAACAGTCGGGGTTCTGGAAACACCATATATTTT. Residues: CATSRNSRGSGNTIYF. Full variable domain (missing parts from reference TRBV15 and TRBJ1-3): DAMVIQNPRYQVTQFGKPVTLSCSQTLNHNVMYWYQQKSSQAPKLLFHYYDKDFNNEADTPDNFQSRRPNTSFCFLDIRSPGLGDTAMYLCATSRNSRGSGNTIYFGEGSWLTVV.

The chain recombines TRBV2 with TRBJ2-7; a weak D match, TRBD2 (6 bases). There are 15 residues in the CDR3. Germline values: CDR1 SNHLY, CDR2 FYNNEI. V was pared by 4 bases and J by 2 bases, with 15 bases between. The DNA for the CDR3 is TGTGCCAGCAGTGTGTTCGGGACTGTCACCTACGAGCAGTACTTC. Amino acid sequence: CASSVFGTVTYEQYF.

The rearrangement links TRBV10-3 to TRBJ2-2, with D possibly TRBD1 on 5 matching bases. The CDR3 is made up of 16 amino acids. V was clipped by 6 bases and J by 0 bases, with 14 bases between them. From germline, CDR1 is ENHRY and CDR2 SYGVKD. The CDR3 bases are TGTGCCATCAGCCCGAACGGACACGCGAACACCGGGGAGCTGTTTTTT. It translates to CAISPNGHANTGELFF.

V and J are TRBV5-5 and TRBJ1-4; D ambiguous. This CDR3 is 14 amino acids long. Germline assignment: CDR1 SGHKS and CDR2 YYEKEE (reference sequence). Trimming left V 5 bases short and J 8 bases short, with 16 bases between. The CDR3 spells CASSLAGFREKLFF. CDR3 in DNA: TGTGCCAGCAGTCTCGCCGGGTTCCGGGAAAAACTGTTTTTT.

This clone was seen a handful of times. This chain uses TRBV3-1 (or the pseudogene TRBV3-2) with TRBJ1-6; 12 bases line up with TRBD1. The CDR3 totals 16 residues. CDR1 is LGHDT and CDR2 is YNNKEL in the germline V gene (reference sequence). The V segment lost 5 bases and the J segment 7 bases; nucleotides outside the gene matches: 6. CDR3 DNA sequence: TGTGCCAGCAGCGTCTGGGACAGGGGGCTGAATTCACCCCTCCACTTT. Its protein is CASSVWDRGLNSPLHF.

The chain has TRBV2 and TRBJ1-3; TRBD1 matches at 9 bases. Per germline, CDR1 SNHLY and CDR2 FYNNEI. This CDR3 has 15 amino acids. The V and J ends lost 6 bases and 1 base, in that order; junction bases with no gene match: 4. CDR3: CASRTGGSSGNTIYF. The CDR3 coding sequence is TGTGCCAGCAGGACAGGGGGAAGTTCTGGAAACACCATATATTTT. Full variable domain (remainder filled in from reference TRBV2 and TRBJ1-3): EPEVTQTPSHQVTQMGQEVILRCVPISNHLYFYWYRQILGQKVEFLVSFYNNEISEKSEIFDDQFSVERPDGSNFTLKIRSTKLEDSAMYFCASRTGGSSGNTIYFGEGSWLTVV.

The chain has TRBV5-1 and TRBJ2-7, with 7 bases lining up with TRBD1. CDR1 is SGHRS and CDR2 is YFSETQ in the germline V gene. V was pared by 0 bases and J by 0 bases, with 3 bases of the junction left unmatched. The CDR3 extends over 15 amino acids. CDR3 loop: CASSLATGVSYEQYF. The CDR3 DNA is TGCGCCAGCAGCTTGGCCACAGGGGTCTCCTACGAGCAGTACTTC.